This entry lists 15 T cell receptor beta chains sequenced from one sample in a study of blood T cell repertoires in COVID-19 (dated by TCRdb to 2020 to 2021). The library came from the immunoSEQ multiplex PCR assay. The immuneACCESS repertoire file appears here via TCRdb, limited to in-frame rearrangements. These files lack a portion of the clones; in checked studies, under half of the deficit traces to unresolved V genes, and the cause of the others is not known. For this sample there are some 300,000 clones; approximately 90% appear just once. 5.5% to 8% of the sample belongs to the ten largest clones. What was sequenced was peripheral blood. Source of these receptors: a woman in her 50s with COVID-19, enrolled during active disease.

The chain is built from TRBV7-2 and TRBJ2-4; TRBD1 matches 10 bases. After removal of 4 bases from V and 5 bases from J, the junction contained 8 bases not matched to a gene. Per the germline V gene, CDR1 is SGHTA and CDR2 is FQGNSA. The CDR3 spans 16 residues. The chain's CDR3 is CASSSGQGGWENIQYF. In nucleotides, the CDR3 is TGTGCCAGCAGCTCCGGACAGGGGGGATGGGAAAACATTCAGTACTTC.

The V and J genes are TRBV4-2 and TRBJ2-5; D may be TRBD1 (6 bases). Germline V lookup: CDR1 LGHNA, CDR2 YNFKEQ. The CDR3 is 13 residues long. The ends were cut back, 8 bases at V and 2 bases at J, with 12 bases in the middle. The CDR3 is CASGRTEQETQYF. Here the CDR3 DNA reads TGTGCCAGCGGAAGGACAGAGCAAGAGACCCAGTACTTC.

The chain recombines TRBV5-6 with TRBJ2-5; 10 bases agree with TRBD1. The CDR3 is 13 residues long. V was pared by 3 bases and J by 5 bases, with 1 base of the junction left unmatched. From germline, CDR1 is SGHDT and CDR2 YYEEEE. DNA for the CDR3: TGTGCCAGCAGCTCGGACAGGGGGGAGACCCAGTACTTC. Translating gives CASSSDRGETQYF. Using reference TRBV5-6 and TRBJ2-5 for the parts outside the CDR3, the full variable domain is DAGVTQSPTHLIKTRGQQVTLRCSPKSGHDTVSWYQQALGQGPQFIFQYYEEEERQRGNFPDRFSGHQFPNYSSELNVNALLLGDSALYLCASSSDRGETQYFGPGTRLLVL.

The chain employs TRBV19 and TRBJ1-2, with 8 bases that match TRBD1. The V segment lost 3 bases and the J segment 8 bases; nucleotides outside the gene matches: 20. Germline lookup yields CDR1 LNHDA and CDR2 SQIVND (reference sequence). This CDR3 has 18 residues. DNA for the CDR3: TGTGCCAGTAGTATGTTGGATATCAGGGGGCGCGACGCATACGGCTACACCTTC. This translates into CASSMLDIRGRDAYGYTF.

The chain uses TRBV5-4 and TRBJ2-5; 10 nucleotides match TRBD1. The ends lost 0 bases at V and 3 bases at J; junction bases unmatched: 2. The CDR3 totals 15 residues. Germline V gives CDR1 SGHNT, CDR2 YYREEE (reference sequence). The DNA for the CDR3 is TGTGCCAGCAGCTTGGGAGGGACAGGGGAAGAGACCCAGTACTTC. Amino acids: CASSLGGTGEETQYF.

The V and J genes are TRBV27 and TRBJ1-2; D may be TRBD1 (6 bases). The V gene lost 1 base and the J gene lost 1 base, with 19 bases spanning the gap. CDR3 length: 18 amino acids. The germline V gene encodes CDR1 MNHEY and CDR2 SMNVEV (reference sequence). Here the CDR3 reads CASSLWVPLRGSNYGYTF. The CDR3 bases are TGTGCCAGCAGTTTATGGGTCCCGCTCAGGGGAAGTAACTATGGCTACACCTTC.

This chain joins TRBV5-1 and TRBJ2-1; 11 nucleotides match TRBD2. CDR3 length: 15 amino acids. Trimming cost V 6 bases and J 0 bases; bases outside gene matches: 2. The germline gives CDR1 SGHRS, CDR2 YFSETQ. The CDR3 loop is CASTSGGSSYNEQFF. The CDR3 DNA is TGCGCCAGCACTAGCGGGGGGAGCTCCTACAATGAGCAGTTCTTC.

The J gene is TRBJ2-1, the V gene TRBV18; possible D gene TRBD2, 5 bases. The CDR3 is 16 amino acids. Germline CDR1 KGHSH, CDR2 LQKENI. Trimming left V 3 bases short and J 4 bases short, with 16 bases between. CDR3 DNA: TGTGCCAGCTCACCCCTCTCCGGGGTGGGTTACAATGAGCAGTTCTTC. Translating gives CASSPLSGVGYNEQFF.

In its sample, this clone was seen once. The genes are TRBV19 and TRBJ2-7; TRBD1 aligns across 10 bases. V lost 6 bases, J lost 5 bases, and 10 bases stayed unmatched. The germline V gene has CDR1 LNHDA and CDR2 SQIVND (reference sequence). This CDR3 contains 15 residues. The CDR3 is CASSITGTGVHEQYF. DNA of the CDR3: TGTGCCAGTAGCATAACCGGGACAGGGGTACACGAGCAGTACTTC.

As regards this clone: The same CDR3 can be traced to other DNA sequences in this sample. The V call is TRBV19, the J call TRBJ2-2; D gene ambiguous. The V gene's germline CDR1 is LNHDA and CDR2 SQIVND (reference sequence). The CDR3 is 13 residues long. The ends were cut back, 2 bases at V and 4 bases at J, with 5 bases in the middle. CDR3 nucleotides: TGTGCCAGTAGTATATCGGGCACCGGGGAGCTGTTTTTT. This translates into CASSISGTGELFF.

This clone occurred once. The rearrangement links TRBV30 to TRBJ2-1, with TRBD1 as a possible D gene (5 bases). Germline V gene data show CDR1 as GTSNPN and CDR2 as SVGIG (reference sequence). This CDR3 contains 13 residues. The germline V and J ends were trimmed by 3 bases and 9 bases, with 15 bases remaining between them. In DNA, the CDR3 is TGTGCCTGGAGATTGGGGCCGGTGGGTGAGCAGTTCTTC. It is translated as CAWRLGPVGEQFF. The complete variable domain, with remaining parts taken from reference TRBV30 and TRBJ2-1, reads SQTIHQWPATLVQPVGSPLSLECTVEGTSNPNLYWYRQAAGRGLQLLFYSVGIGQISSEVPQNLSASRPQDRQFILSSKKLLLSDSGFYLCAWRLGPVGEQFFGPGTRLTVL.

The chain links TRBV7-8 to TRBJ1-1; TRBD1 agrees at 7 bases. This CDR3 has 12 amino acids. Germline CDR1 SGHVS, CDR2 FQNEAQ. V trimming: 0 bases; J trimming: 11 bases; junction bases outside the gene matches: 3. In nucleotides, the CDR3 is TGTGCCAGCAGCTTAGCAACAGGGGCTGCTTTCTTT. This sequence encodes CASSLATGAAFF.

V gene TRBV6-5 combines with J gene TRBJ2-1; the match to TRBD1 covers 8 bases. J lost 9 bases, V lost 4 bases, and 8 bases had no gene match. Germline CDR1 reads MNHEY; CDR2 reads SVGAGI. The CDR3 runs 14 residues. The CDR3 nucleotides are TGTGCCAGCAGTTGGGACAGGAGTGGTCGTGAGCAGTTCTTC. Amino acids: CASSWDRSGREQFF.

The chain recombines TRBV18 with TRBJ2-3; D is unresolved. The CDR3 is 15 residues long. Trimming pared 2 bases from V and 1 base from J, leaving 10 bases between. CDR1 is KGHSH, CDR2 LQKENI, per germline. CDR3: CASSPSGRGTDTQYF. CDR3 coding DNA: TGTGCCAGCTCACCATCCGGTCGGGGCACAGATACGCAGTATTTT.

This clone appeared once. This chain connects TRBV27 to TRBJ2-3; 10 nucleotides agree with TRBD1. The germline CDR1 and CDR2 sequences are MNHEY and SMNVEV (reference sequence). The V and J ends lost 5 bases and 1 base, in that order; junction bases with no gene match: 6. The CDR3 spans 16 residues. The CDR3 DNA follows: TGTGCCAGCAGTCACCCCGGGACAGGGGGCACAGATACGCAGTATTTT. This translates into CASSHPGTGGTDTQYF.